Listed below are T cell receptor beta chains from one sample, sequenced in a study of control samples from healthy donors and cancer patients. TCRdb's copy holds only in-frame clones and misses some; the assay was immunoSEQ multiplex PCR. The data contain around 170,000 clones, almost 90% of them seen just once; the ten biggest clones take up 4.9%. Input material: blood. These receptors were collected from a woman aged 25 to 39 in good health. Each CDR3 is given with its conserved first and last residue. Each record gives: D gene, J gene, V gene, CDR3 protein. A D gene is named only where the DNA matches it firmly.

d_gene: .; j_gene: TRBJ2-1; v_gene: TRBV7-6; CDR3aa: CASSLGGRSTNEQFF
d_gene: .; j_gene: TRBJ1-1; v_gene: TRBV12-3/TRBV12-4; CDR3aa: CASSLRRNTEAFF
d_gene: TRBD1; j_gene: TRBJ1-1; v_gene: TRBV18; CDR3aa: CASSPGTGTKNTEAFF
d_gene: .; j_gene: TRBJ1-1; v_gene: TRBV7-6; CDR3aa: CASSFNRGDAFF
d_gene: .; j_gene: TRBJ1-4; v_gene: TRBV27; CDR3aa: CASRSWGGANEKLFF
d_gene: .; j_gene: TRBJ2-2; v_gene: TRBV29-1; CDR3aa: CSVAPPGALNTGELFF
d_gene: .; j_gene: TRBJ2-5; v_gene: TRBV24-1; CDR3aa: CATSDPGHQETQYF
d_gene: .; j_gene: TRBJ1-6; v_gene: TRBV24-1; CDR3aa: CATSDLQGYGESDSPLHF
d_gene: .; j_gene: TRBJ2-7; v_gene: TRBV2; CDR3aa: CASSGDYPQYEQYF
d_gene: .; j_gene: TRBJ2-1; v_gene: TRBV7-9; CDR3aa: CASSSGYNEQFF
d_gene: .; j_gene: TRBJ2-5; v_gene: TRBV11-2; CDR3aa: CASSFLRAEETQYF
d_gene: .; j_gene: TRBJ2-1; v_gene: TRBV7-2; CDR3aa: CASTLLGPHNEQFF
d_gene: .; j_gene: TRBJ2-7; v_gene: TRBV7-9; CDR3aa: CASSLAPKYYSYEQYF
d_gene: .; j_gene: TRBJ2-1; v_gene: TRBV6-5; CDR3aa: CASIGAYNEQFF
d_gene: TRBD2; j_gene: TRBJ2-1; v_gene: TRBV3-1/TRBV3-2; CDR3aa: CASSSSGGYNEQFF
d_gene: .; j_gene: TRBJ2-3; v_gene: TRBV5-6; CDR3aa: CASSPGRFVDTQYF
d_gene: .; j_gene: TRBJ2-2; v_gene: TRBV19; CDR3aa: CASSKTLTENTGELFF
d_gene: TRBD1; j_gene: TRBJ1-1; v_gene: TRBV5-5; CDR3aa: CASSFSVSRGTTEAFF
d_gene: .; j_gene: TRBJ1-4; v_gene: TRBV6-5; CDR3aa: CASSTQGLEKLFF
d_gene: .; j_gene: TRBJ2-7; v_gene: TRBV2; CDR3aa: CASRNLGAYEQYF
d_gene: .; j_gene: TRBJ2-5; v_gene: TRBV11-2; CDR3aa: CASSLSLGQETQYF
d_gene: .; j_gene: TRBJ2-1; v_gene: TRBV27; CDR3aa: CASSLGGSSYNEQFF
d_gene: .; j_gene: TRBJ2-6; v_gene: TRBV11-1; CDR3aa: CASSLGWATGANVLTF
d_gene: .; j_gene: TRBJ2-5; v_gene: TRBV11-1; CDR3aa: CASSPQIQETQYF
d_gene: TRBD2; j_gene: TRBJ2-3; v_gene: TRBV19; CDR3aa: CASSKGLAGGSDTQYF
d_gene: TRBD1; j_gene: TRBJ1-1; v_gene: TRBV5-1; CDR3aa: CASSLQQGADGAFF